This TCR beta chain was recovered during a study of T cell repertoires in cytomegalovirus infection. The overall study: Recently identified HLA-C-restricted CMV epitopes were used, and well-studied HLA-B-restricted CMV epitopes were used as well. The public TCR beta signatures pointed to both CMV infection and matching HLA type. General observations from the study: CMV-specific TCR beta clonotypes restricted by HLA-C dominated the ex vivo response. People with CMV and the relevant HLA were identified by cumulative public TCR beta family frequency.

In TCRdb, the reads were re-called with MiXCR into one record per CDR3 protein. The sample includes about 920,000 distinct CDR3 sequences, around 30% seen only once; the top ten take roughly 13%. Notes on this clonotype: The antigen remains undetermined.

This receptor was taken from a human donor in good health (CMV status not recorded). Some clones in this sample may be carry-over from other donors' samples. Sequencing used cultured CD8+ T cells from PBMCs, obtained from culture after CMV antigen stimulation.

CDR3 residues: CAISENGQGDAYNSPLHF. The CDR3 DNA follows: TGTGCCATCAGTGAGAACGGACAGGGGGACGCCTATAATTCACCCCTCCACTTT. The gene calls are TRBV10-3 and TRBJ1-6; 10 bases line up with TRBD1. The CDR3 length is 18 residues. Trimming cost V 2 bases and J 2 bases; bases outside gene matches: 6. Germline loops: CDR1 ENHRY, CDR2 SYGVKD.